This record looks at one T cell receptor (beta chain) sequence and its context. Its target is not known. These data are taken from a study of T-cell memory formation after mild COVID-19. Whole-study findings and limits: Certain responding clones were present in pre-infection memory, suggesting participation of cross-reactive memory.

The CDR3 sequence is 17 residues long. CDR1 and CDR2 from the germline V gene are KGHDR and SFDVKD. With 3 bases removed from V and 3 bases from J, the gap between germline ends came to 16 bases. Via MiXCR, TCRdb re-called the 5' RACE reads, giving one row per CDR3 protein. The table lists some 110,000 distinct CDR3 sequences, more than 15% of them singletons, with 25% to 35% in the top ten. Sequenced sample: PBMCs or a T cell subset sorted from them (not recorded which). The TCR sequence derives from an adult woman who had mild COVID-19 (a few samples of this study predate the infection). Cell type and time point are not known. The chain joins TRBV24-1 to TRBJ2-2; D might be TRBD2 (6 bases). The CDR3 spells CATSDLKGLSDTGELFF. CDR3 bases: TGTGCCACCAGTGATCTTAAAGGACTATCCGACACCGGGGAGCTGTTTTTT.